The 13 T cell receptor beta chains in this list originate from one sample, sequenced in a study of identical twins. TCRdb analysed the 5' RACE reads with MiXCR anew, one entry per CDR3 protein. The data show just under 550,000 distinct CDR3 sequences, roughly 15% seen once. This sample also belongs to another study, concerning yellow fever vaccine responses in identical twins.

Material for sequencing was CD4+ T cells sorted from blood. These receptors were collected from a woman between 18 and 29 years old in good health.

This clonotype occurred a few times. The J gene is TRBJ2-1, the V gene TRBV25-1; TRBD1 matches 8 bases. V was pared by 3 bases and J by 8 bases, with 6 bases of the junction left unmatched. Looked up from germline, CDR1 is MGHDK and CDR2 is SYGVNS. This CDR3 comprises 14 residues. The CDR3 DNA reads TGTGCCAGCAGTGATTGGGAGACAGGGGATGAGCAGTTCTTC. Encoded protein: CASSDWETGDEQFF.

This clonotype showed up many times. This rearrangement joins TRBV27 to TRBJ2-7; D gene uncertain. V was shortened by 2 bases and J by 4 bases, with 21 bases between the two germline ends. Germline V gene lookup returns CDR1 MNHEY and CDR2 SMNVEV (reference sequence). The CDR3 is 17 amino acids. The DNA for the CDR3 is TGTGCCAGCAGTTTACGGTCGAGTCCCTCAAGATATTACGAGCAGTACTTC. It translates to CASSLRSSPSRYYEQYF.

This clonotype was seen at least ten times. The chain links TRBV12-3 or TRBV12-4 to TRBJ2-5, with 7 nucleotides matching TRBD1. The CDR3 has 14 amino acids. V shed 6 bases and J 5 bases; nucleotides not matched to a gene: 9. The CDR3 DNA reads as TGTGCCAGCAGGGGAGACAGGGCTTGGGAGACCCAGTACTTC. The encoded protein is CASRGDRAWETQYF.

This clonotype was found a few times. The chain is built from TRBV3-1 and TRBJ2-3; TRBD1 or TRBD2 may be the D gene (6 bases each). Germline values: CDR1 LGHDT, CDR2 YNNKEL (reference sequence). V lost 5 bases and J 2 bases, leaving 17 bases between the germline ends. The length of the CDR3 is 16 residues. For the CDR3, the DNA is TGTGCCAGCAGCGCCAGGGGTAGCGGCAACACAGATACGCAGTATTTT. Translated, it gives CASSARGSGNTDTQYF.

This clonotype has a handful of counts. The chain joins TRBV5-1 to TRBJ2-1; D remains ambiguous. CDR3 length: 15 amino acids. Germline loops: CDR1 SGHRS, CDR2 YFSETQ. Trimming took 0 bases from V and 12 from J, leaving 19 bases between them. DNA for the CDR3: TGCGCCAGCAGCTTGGAAGTGGGATCCTTTAACCCGCAGTTCTTC. Protein: CASSLEVGSFNPQFF.

The rearrangement links TRBV10-3 to TRBJ2-1; tentatively, D is TRBD1 or TRBD2 (5 bases each). This CDR3 has 17 amino acids. V shed 0 bases and J shed 2 bases, with 14 bases lying between them. CDR1 is ENHRY, CDR2 SYGVKD, per germline. The CDR3 loop is CAISESTGTEAYNEQFF. In DNA form, the CDR3 reads TGTGCCATCAGTGAGTCGACGGGGACGGAGGCCTACAATGAGCAGTTCTTC.

The rearrangement links TRBV10-3 to TRBJ2-3, with 8 bases identical to TRBD2. Germline CDR1 and CDR2: ENHRY and SYGVKD. The J segment lost 2 bases and the V segment lost 0 bases, leaving 4 bases of the junction unmatched. The CDR3 runs to 16 residues. The CDR3: CAISESLAGHTDTQYF. The CDR3 region has the DNA TGTGCCATCAGTGAGTCGTTAGCGGGGCACACAGATACGCAGTATTTT.

The chain joins TRBV6-1 to TRBJ2-1; D is perhaps TRBD1 (6 bases). The germline gives CDR1 MNHNS, CDR2 SASEGT. V dropped 4 bases and J dropped 11 bases, with 15 bases sitting between them. This CDR3 region has 13 residues. CDR3 sequence (DNA): TGTGCCAGCAGTGGAGGGGACACTTCGCAGCAGTTCTTC. As protein: CASSGGDTSQQFF.

This clonotype has a count of ten or more. This chain connects TRBV12-3 or TRBV12-4 to TRBJ2-1; D perhaps matches TRBD1 (6 bases). Trimming removed 7 bases at V and 5 bases at J, with 12 bases between. The CDR3 length is 13 residues. CDR3 amino acids: CASTQGPHNEQFF. The CDR3 nucleotides are TGTGCCAGCACCCAGGGGCCGCACAATGAGCAGTTCTTC.

This chain links TRBV7-9 with TRBJ2-7, with 10 bases fitting TRBD1. The V segment lost 2 bases and the J segment 3 bases; nucleotides outside the gene matches: 4. Germline values: CDR1 SEHNR, CDR2 FQNEAQ (reference sequence). The CDR3 is made up of 15 amino acids. Here the CDR3 reads CASSLSRDRGYEQYF. Here the CDR3 DNA reads TGTGCCAGCAGCTTATCTCGGGACAGGGGCTACGAGCAGTACTTC.

This clonotype was counted only a few times. CDR3 sequence (DNA): TGTGCCAGCAGACGGGGGGACCACGGGACCCAGTACTTC. Translated, it gives CASRRGDHGTQYF. The chain links TRBV6-1 to TRBJ2-5; the match to TRBD2 covers 7 bases. CDR1 is MNHNS, CDR2 SASEGT, per germline. V trimming: 6 bases; J trimming: 7 bases; junction bases outside the gene matches: 8. The CDR3 contains 13 residues.

This clonotype was seen ten or more times. V gene TRBV12-3 or TRBV12-4 combines with J gene TRBJ2-7; the match to TRBD2 covers 8 bases. The V gene end was trimmed by 3 bases and the J gene end by 4 bases; junction bases not matched to a gene: 5. This CDR3 region has 14 residues. The CDR3 loop reads CASSFGTRGYEQYF. In DNA, the CDR3 is TGTGCCAGCAGTTTTGGGACTAGGGGTTACGAGCAGTACTTC.

V usage is TRBV3-1 and J usage is TRBJ2-1, with D tentatively TRBD2 (5 bases). The V and J ends lost 0 bases and 5 bases respectively, with 14 bases between them. Germline CDR1 and CDR2: LGHDT and YNNKEL (reference sequence). The CDR3 length is 16 residues. CDR3 DNA: TGTGCCAGCAGCCAAGATTTGGGGAGTGGCGACAATGAGCAGTTCTTC. Its translation is CASSQDLGSGDNEQFF.